Listed below are T cell receptor beta chains from one sample, sequenced in a study of blood T cell repertoires in COVID-19. Sequencing was performed with immunoSEQ multiplex PCR; in TCRdb, only in-frame clones are kept and a portion is missing. The sample has about 59,000 clones; 79% are singletons. Sequenced: peripheral blood. The receptors originated from a man aged 60 to 75 with acute or convalescent COVID-19. The CDR3 runs from the conserved cysteine through the conserved F or W. Fields, in order: V gene, clone size, D gene, J gene, CDR3 DNA, CDR3 protein. D genes are given only for firm matches. Where a row states a size, it is once, few, many or the class of an expanded clone; other rows omit it.

V gene: TRBV7-2
clone size: NA
D gene: NA
J gene: TRBJ2-1
CDR3 DNA: TGTGCCAGCAGCTTAGCGGGAGCAACATACAATGAGCAGTTCTTC
CDR3 protein: CASSLAGATYNEQFF

V gene: TRBV2
clone size: NA
D gene: NA
J gene: TRBJ1-1
CDR3 DNA: TGTGCCAGCAGGGAATTACGAGGTTGGAATGTAGCTTTCTTT
CDR3 protein: CASRELRGWNVAFF

V gene: TRBV7-8
clone size: NA
D gene: TRBD1
J gene: TRBJ2-7
CDR3 DNA: TGTGCCAGCAGCTTAGGGACAGGGGGCGAGCAGTACTTC
CDR3 protein: CASSLGTGGEQYF

V gene: TRBV29-1
clone size: NA
D gene: NA
J gene: TRBJ2-1
CDR3 DNA: TGCAGCGTTCAGCGATCTTACAATGAGCAGTTCTTC
CDR3 protein: CSVQRSYNEQFF

V gene: TRBV19
clone size: NA
D gene: TRBD2
J gene: TRBJ2-7
CDR3 DNA: TGTGCCAGTAGTATCCGGACTAGCGGGAGCGAAGAGCAGTACTTC
CDR3 protein: CASSIRTSGSEEQYF

V gene: TRBV9
clone size: NA
D gene: NA
J gene: TRBJ1-2
CDR3 DNA: TGTGCCAGCAGCGCACAGAACTTCTATGGCTACACCTTC
CDR3 protein: CASSAQNFYGYTF

V gene: TRBV2
clone size: few
D gene: NA
J gene: TRBJ1-4
CDR3 DNA: TGTGCCAGCAGTGAATTACGGGGGACTAATGAAAAACTGTTTTTT
CDR3 protein: CASSELRGTNEKLFF

V gene: TRBV5-1
clone size: NA
D gene: TRBD2
J gene: TRBJ2-3
CDR3 DNA: TGCGCCAGCAGCCGTAGCGGGGCTAGCACAGATACGCAGTATTTT
CDR3 protein: CASSRSGASTDTQYF

V gene: TRBV28
clone size: NA
D gene: NA
J gene: TRBJ2-7
CDR3 DNA: TGTGCCAGCAAAGTATCAGGTGGCGAGCAGTACTTC
CDR3 protein: CASKVSGGEQYF

V gene: TRBV10-3
clone size: NA
D gene: TRBD2
J gene: TRBJ2-2
CDR3 DNA: TGTGCCATCAGTGGTAGCGGGACAAACGGGGAGCTGTTTTTT
CDR3 protein: CAISGSGTNGELFF

V gene: TRBV19
clone size: NA
D gene: NA
J gene: TRBJ2-1
CDR3 DNA: TGTGCCAGTAGTATCGGTCCACAGTCCGATGAGCAGTTCTTC
CDR3 protein: CASSIGPQSDEQFF

V gene: TRBV5-5
clone size: NA
D gene: TRBD2
J gene: TRBJ2-5
CDR3 DNA: TGTGCCAGCAGCTTGCCTCTAGCGGTTCAAGAGACCCAGTACTTC
CDR3 protein: CASSLPLAVQETQYF

V gene: TRBV4-3
clone size: NA
D gene: NA
J gene: TRBJ1-5
CDR3 DNA: TGCGCCAGCAGCCAAGGAGGGAATCAGCCCCAGCATTTT
CDR3 protein: CASSQGGNQPQHF

V gene: TRBV7-2
clone size: NA
D gene: NA
J gene: TRBJ1-3
CDR3 DNA: TGTGCCAGCAGCTTTATTGTAAGCGGAAACACCATATATTTT
CDR3 protein: CASSFIVSGNTIYF

V gene: TRBV9
clone size: NA
D gene: TRBD1
J gene: TRBJ2-1
CDR3 DNA: TGTGCCAGCAGCATTAGGACAGGGAGCTCCTACAATGAGCAGTTCTTC
CDR3 protein: CASSIRTGSSYNEQFF

V gene: TRBV7-9
clone size: NA
D gene: NA
J gene: TRBJ1-1
CDR3 DNA: TGTGCCTGTCTTTGGGGGCCCGGGAACACTGAAGCTTTCTTT
CDR3 protein: CACLWGPGNTEAFF

V gene: TRBV10-3
clone size: NA
D gene: NA
J gene: TRBJ2-2
CDR3 DNA: TGTGCCATCAGTGTCGCGAACACCGGGGAGCTGTTTTTT
CDR3 protein: CAISVANTGELFF

V gene: TRBV7-3
clone size: NA
D gene: NA
J gene: TRBJ1-1
CDR3 DNA: TGTGCCAGCAGCTTCCGGAGAGACACTGAAGCTTTCTTT
CDR3 protein: CASSFRRDTEAFF

V gene: TRBV7-3
clone size: NA
D gene: NA
J gene: TRBJ2-3
CDR3 DNA: TGTGCCAGCCAGGGGTCTCATGTAAGCACAGATACGCAGTATTTT
CDR3 protein: CASQGSHVSTDTQYF

V gene: TRBV6-5
clone size: NA
D gene: NA
J gene: TRBJ2-2
CDR3 DNA: TGTGCCAGCAGTTCCGACATGGGGGAGCTGTTTTTT
CDR3 protein: CASSSDMGELFF

V gene: TRBV20-1
clone size: NA
D gene: TRBD1
J gene: TRBJ2-3
CDR3 DNA: TGCAGTGCTAGTGCTTATCCGGACAGGACTAGCACAGATACGCAGTATTTT
CDR3 protein: CSASAYPDRTSTDTQYF

V gene: TRBV5-1
clone size: medium-sized
D gene: NA
J gene: TRBJ1-3
CDR3 DNA: TGCGCCAGCAGCTTGGGGGAGCTAGCGGGAAACACCATATATTTT
CDR3 protein: CASSLGELAGNTIYF

V gene: TRBV24-1
clone size: once
D gene: NA
J gene: TRBJ1-2
CDR3 DNA: TGTGCCACCAGTGACCCAGCGATGAGCGGCTACACCTTC
CDR3 protein: CATSDPAMSGYTF

V gene: TRBV3-1/TRBV3-2
clone size: NA
D gene: TRBD2
J gene: TRBJ2-2
CDR3 DNA: TGTGCCAGCAGCCCAAGCGGGGACACCGGGGAGCTGTTTTTT
CDR3 protein: CASSPSGDTGELFF

V gene: TRBV7-8
clone size: few
D gene: NA
J gene: TRBJ2-7
CDR3 DNA: TGTGCCAGCAGCTCGCGGCGGGACAGAACCTACGAGCAGTACTTC
CDR3 protein: CASSSRRDRTYEQYF

V gene: TRBV7-6
clone size: NA
D gene: NA
J gene: TRBJ2-7
CDR3 DNA: TGTGCCAGCAGCCCCCTCGGAGGGCAGGGAACCCCCTACGAGCAGTACTTC
CDR3 protein: CASSPLGGQGTPYEQYF

V gene: TRBV5-1
clone size: NA
D gene: TRBD2
J gene: TRBJ2-2
CDR3 DNA: TGCGCCAGCAGCTTCCGGGGGGACAACACCGGGGAGCTGTTTTTT
CDR3 protein: CASSFRGDNTGELFF

V gene: TRBV19
clone size: once
D gene: TRBD2
J gene: TRBJ2-2
CDR3 DNA: TGTGCCAGTAGGCAAACCTCTGGCGGGAGGGGGATGGGCACCGGGGAGCTGTTTTTT
CDR3 protein: CASRQTSGGRGMGTGELFF

V gene: TRBV7-2
clone size: NA
D gene: NA
J gene: TRBJ1-5
CDR3 DNA: TGTGCCAGCAGCCCTCGACAGGGCAATCAGCCCCAGCATTTT
CDR3 protein: CASSPRQGNQPQHF

V gene: TRBV19
clone size: NA
D gene: NA
J gene: TRBJ1-2
CDR3 DNA: TGTGCCAGCGGGGAACACATTTTTTACTATGGCTACACCTTC
CDR3 protein: CASGEHIFYYGYTF

V gene: TRBV24-1
clone size: NA
D gene: NA
J gene: TRBJ2-3
CDR3 DNA: TGTGCCACCAATCAGGGGGGCGAGGGCGGCGGGACAGATACGCAGTATTTT
CDR3 protein: CATNQGGEGGGTDTQYF

V gene: TRBV27
clone size: NA
D gene: NA
J gene: TRBJ2-7
CDR3 DNA: TGTGCCAGCAGTTTAGGAGGGGAACACGAGCAGTACTTC
CDR3 protein: CASSLGGEHEQYF

V gene: TRBV7-9
clone size: NA
D gene: NA
J gene: TRBJ1-5
CDR3 DNA: TGTGCCAGCAGCTTTTTTATACAGCCCCAGCATTTT
CDR3 protein: CASSFFIQPQHF

V gene: TRBV7-2
clone size: few
D gene: TRBD2
J gene: TRBJ2-7
CDR3 DNA: TGTGCCAGCAGCTTAGAGGGGTGGGAGGGCGCCGAGCAGTACTTC
CDR3 protein: CASSLEGWEGAEQYF

V gene: TRBV19
clone size: NA
D gene: NA
J gene: TRBJ2-7
CDR3 DNA: TGTGCCAGTAGTATTTCCAGGGGCCAATCCTACGAGCAGTACTTC
CDR3 protein: CASSISRGQSYEQYF

V gene: TRBV4-2
clone size: once
D gene: TRBD2
J gene: TRBJ2-7
CDR3 DNA: TGTGCCAGCAGCCAGACCTCGGGACTAGCGGGGGGCGAGCAGTACTTC
CDR3 protein: CASSQTSGLAGGEQYF

V gene: TRBV10-3
clone size: NA
D gene: TRBD2
J gene: TRBJ2-1
CDR3 DNA: TGTGCCATCAGTGAGGGGGAATTCAGCGGGAGTAAGTCCTACAATGAGCAGTTCTTC
CDR3 protein: CAISEGEFSGSKSYNEQFF

V gene: TRBV5-4
clone size: few
D gene: TRBD1
J gene: TRBJ1-6
CDR3 DNA: TGTGCCAGCAGTTCGGGACAGCCGTATAATTCACCCCTCCACTTT
CDR3 protein: CASSSGQPYNSPLHF

V gene: TRBV28
clone size: NA
D gene: TRBD1
J gene: TRBJ1-3
CDR3 DNA: TGTGCCAGCATCAGACAGGGTTCTGGAAACACCATATATTTT
CDR3 protein: CASIRQGSGNTIYF

V gene: TRBV25-1
clone size: NA
D gene: NA
J gene: TRBJ2-1
CDR3 DNA: TGTGCCAGCAGTGACTCGCTAGTAACAGGGCCTGAGCAGTTCTTC
CDR3 protein: CASSDSLVTGPEQFF

V gene: TRBV7-2
clone size: NA
D gene: TRBD2
J gene: TRBJ2-7
CDR3 DNA: TGTGCCAGCAGCCCAGATAGCGGGAGCAGGTCCTACGAGCAGTACTTC
CDR3 protein: CASSPDSGSRSYEQYF

V gene: TRBV25-1
clone size: NA
D gene: TRBD1
J gene: TRBJ2-7
CDR3 DNA: TGTGCCAGTCGCTACAGGGGGCACCACGAGCAGTACTTC
CDR3 protein: CASRYRGHHEQYF

V gene: TRBV28
clone size: once
D gene: NA
J gene: TRBJ2-2
CDR3 DNA: TGTGCCAGCAGTTTGAGCTTTGCCGGGGAGCTGTTTTTT
CDR3 protein: CASSLSFAGELFF

V gene: TRBV28
clone size: NA
D gene: TRBD1
J gene: TRBJ1-2
CDR3 DNA: TGTGCCAGCAGTTATTCCCAATCGACAGGGGGTCTAGATGGCTACACCTTC
CDR3 protein: CASSYSQSTGGLDGYTF

V gene: TRBV5-1
clone size: NA
D gene: NA
J gene: TRBJ1-4
CDR3 DNA: TGCGCCAGCAGCTCGACACCTGCAACTAATGAAAAACTGTTTTTT
CDR3 protein: CASSSTPATNEKLFF

V gene: TRBV13
clone size: NA
D gene: TRBD1
J gene: TRBJ1-2
CDR3 DNA: TGTGCCAGCGGGACAGGGCTGGATGGCTACACCTTC
CDR3 protein: CASGTGLDGYTF

V gene: TRBV18
clone size: NA
D gene: TRBD2
J gene: TRBJ2-1
CDR3 DNA: TGTGCCAGCTCGTCGCTAGGGCTAGCGGGAAGTGGTGAGCAGTTCTTC
CDR3 protein: CASSSLGLAGSGEQFF

V gene: TRBV6-5
clone size: NA
D gene: TRBD2
J gene: TRBJ2-7
CDR3 DNA: TGTGCCAGCAGTATCAGCGGGAGTGCCTACGAGCAGTACTTC
CDR3 protein: CASSISGSAYEQYF

V gene: TRBV18
clone size: once
D gene: NA
J gene: TRBJ2-7
CDR3 DNA: TGTGCCAGCTCACCGAGTAGCTCCTACGAGCAGTACTTC
CDR3 protein: CASSPSSSYEQYF

V gene: TRBV2
clone size: NA
D gene: TRBD2
J gene: TRBJ2-3
CDR3 DNA: TGTGCCAGTAGCTTCGACGGGAGGCCCAGCACAGATACGCAGTATTTT
CDR3 protein: CASSFDGRPSTDTQYF